The next 16 T cell receptor beta chains were all read from a single sample in a study of regulatory T cells in long-lasting Graves disease. Documented time point: persistent/refractory GD, antithyroid drugs over 5 years with positive TRAb. The TCR library was made from RNA extracted from PBMCs. HTBI primers from iRepertoire and Arm-PCR of CDR3 regions yielded the TCR beta libraries. TCRdb recomputed calls from the multiplex PCR reads with MiXCR, one row per CDR3 protein. The sample records more than 350,000 distinct CDR3 sequences, roughly 23% being singletons. The specimen comprised peripheral blood mononuclear cells (PBMCs), sampled when the disease was refractory, from a patient treated with antithyroid drugs. The receptors come from a female donor with Graves disease.

The chain carries TRBV12-3 or TRBV12-4 and TRBJ2-1, with 9 bases fitting TRBD2. V was pared by 1 base and J by 6 bases, with 4 bases of the junction left unmatched. CDR3 size: 15 residues. CDR3 DNA: TGTGCCAGCAGTTTAGGACTAGCGGACTTCAATGAGCAGTTCTTC. It is translated as CASSLGLADFNEQFF.

The chain joins TRBV5-1 to TRBJ2-1; perhaps TRBD2 as D (6 bases). Trimming took off 3 bases at V and 10 bases at J, with 11 bases between the two ends. The CDR3 length is 12 residues. Germline values: CDR1 SGHRS, CDR2 YFSETQ. CDR3 loop: CASSSEGNEQFF. The CDR3, as DNA: TGCGCCAGCAGCTCGGAGGGGAACGAGCAGTTCTTC.

CDR3 sequence: CASSLSQGAPLHF. The CDR3 nucleotides read TGTGCCAGCAGTTTATCACAGGGTGCACCCCTCCACTTT. The V and J genes are TRBV27 and TRBJ1-6; a weak D match, TRBD1 (6 bases). V lost 0 bases and J lost 11, with 8 bases in between. The CDR3 totals 13 residues. CDR1 is MNHEY, CDR2 SMNVEV, per germline (reference sequence).

The chain links TRBV9 to TRBJ2-5; D is uncertain. This CDR3 is 14 amino acids long. V gave up 0 bases and J gave up 3 bases, with 9 bases separating them. Germline V gene data show CDR1 as SGDLS and CDR2 as YYNGEE. CDR3 residues: CASSVASGKETQYF. The CDR3 nucleotides are TGTGCCAGCAGCGTAGCTTCAGGAAAAGAGACCCAGTACTTC.

This clonotype was recorded a few times. This sequence joins TRBV7-2 and TRBJ1-1; no definite D call. Trimming removed 1 base at V and 0 bases at J, with 9 bases between. CDR1 is SGHTA, CDR2 FQGNSA, per germline. The CDR3 contains 15 residues. The CDR3 protein is CASSLEPRMNTEAFF. The CDR3 DNA sequence: TGTGCCAGCAGCTTAGAGCCCAGGATGAACACTGAAGCTTTCTTT. Full variable domain (remainder filled in from reference TRBV7-2 and TRBJ1-1): GAGVSQSPSNKVTEKGKDVELRCDPISGHTALYWYRQSLGQGLEFLIYFQGNSAPDKSGLPSDRFSAERTGGSVSTLTIQRTQQEDSAVYLCASSLEPRMNTEAFFGQGTRLTVV.

This rearrangement joins TRBV28 to TRBJ2-1; 8 bases match TRBD2. The junction had 7 bases not matched to a gene; V was cut back by 6 bases and J by 9 bases. CDR1 is MDHEN, CDR2 SYDVKM, per germline. The CDR3 consists of 13 residues. CDR3 sequence (DNA): TGTGCCAGCAGATACTCTAGCGGGCCTGAGCAGTTCTTC. Its protein product is CASRYSSGPEQFF.

This clonotype was seen ten or more times. The genes are TRBV28 and TRBJ2-2, with TRBD2 as a possible D gene (6 bases). The length of the CDR3 is 15 residues. CDR1 is MDHEN, CDR2 SYDVKM, per germline. V dropped 4 bases and J dropped 2 bases, with 11 bases sitting between them. The CDR3 sequence is CASSSKRVNTGELFF. The CDR3 nucleotides are TGTGCCAGCAGTTCAAAGCGGGTAAACACCGGGGAGCTGTTTTTT.

Regarding this clonotype: With a much larger clone just one base away, this may be a read error. This chain connects TRBV20-1 to TRBJ2-7; D perhaps matches TRBD2 (6 bases). The germline V gene has CDR1 DFQATT and CDR2 SNEGSKA (reference sequence). CDR3 length: 13 amino acids. CDR3 in DNA: TGCAGTGCAACCGGGACTGATACCTACGGGCAGTACTTC. As protein: CSATGTDTYGQYF.

There are many counts of this clonotype. The chain links TRBV12-5 to TRBJ1-1, with 7 positions matching TRBD1. The CDR3 contains 14 residues. Germline V gene lookup returns CDR1 LGHNT and CDR2 FRNRAP. V shed 4 bases, J shed 3 bases, and the junction held 5 bases outside the gene matches. The CDR3 loop reads CASGWGDRDTEAFF. The CDR3 DNA reads as TGTGCTAGTGGTTGGGGTGACAGGGACACTGAAGCTTTCTTT.

This clonotype showed up many times. The genes are TRBV2 and TRBJ2-2, with TRBD2 matching over 7 bases. V was clipped by 5 bases and J by 2 bases; unmatched bases: 14. The germline gives CDR1 SNHLY, CDR2 FYNNEI. This CDR3 has 18 residues. This CDR3 is CASSRVGLAVRNTGELFF. The DNA for the CDR3 is TGTGCCAGCAGTAGGGTTGGCCTAGCGGTACGAAACACCGGGGAGCTGTTTTTT.

This chain connects TRBV7-3 to TRBJ2-2; D may be TRBD1 or TRBD2 (5 bases each). The CDR3 spans 16 residues. Germline CDR1 SGHTA, CDR2 FQGTGA. Trimming removed 0 bases at V and 0 bases at J, with 8 bases between. CDR3: CASSLTGPANTGELFF. The CDR3 DNA reads TGTGCCAGCAGCTTAACGGGACCAGCGAACACCGGGGAGCTGTTTTTT.

This clonotype was counted only a few times. One junction end does not reproduce the germline sequence, and a read error may be involved. The J gene is TRBJ2-7, the V gene TRBV28; 8 positions match TRBD2. The CDR3 loop spans 13 amino acids. CDR1 MDHEN and CDR2 SYDVKM come from the germline V gene. As DNA, the CDR3 is TGTGCCAGCAACAGCGGGAGCTCCCACGAGCAGTACTTC. Its translation: CASNSGSSHEQYF.

The J gene is TRBJ1-3, the V gene TRBV11-2; D gene ambiguous. The CDR3 covers 17 residues. V was cut by 1 base and J by 0 bases, with 13 bases left in between. Germline V gene sequence: CDR1 SGHAT, CDR2 FQNNGV. CDR3 sequence: CASSLAPVTRSGNTIYF. In DNA form, the CDR3 reads TGTGCCAGCAGCTTAGCCCCGGTCACCCGCTCTGGAAACACCATATATTTT.

A note on this clonotype: A much larger clone lies one base from this, so it may be a read error. The chain has TRBV20-1 and TRBJ2-5; TRBD2 matches 12 bases. The germline V gene has CDR1 DFQATT and CDR2 SNEGSKA (reference sequence). This CDR3 spans 14 amino acids. The CDR3 nucleotides read TGCGGTGCTTTGACTAGCGGGAGAGGGGAGACCCAGTACTTC. Its translation is CGALTSGRGETQYF.

This clonotype occurred many times. This sequence joins TRBV6-4 and TRBJ2-2, with D perhaps being TRBD1 or TRBD2 (6 bases each). V gave up 4 bases and J gave up 6 bases, with 12 bases separating them. This CDR3 is 14 amino acids long. Per the germline V gene, CDR1 is MRHNA and CDR2 is SNTAGT. The CDR3 DNA sequence: TGTGCCAGCAGTGCCGGAGGGGGAGCCGGGGAGCTGTTTTTT. As protein: CASSAGGGAGELFF.

The table lists this clonotype with a few counts. The rearrangement uses TRBV5-6 and TRBJ2-7; 9 nucleotides align to TRBD1. CDR3 length equals 17 residues. Germline CDR1 reads SGHDT; CDR2 reads YYEEEE. V lost 3 bases and J lost 2; bases outside the gene matches: 12. The CDR3 DNA reads TGTGCCAGCAGCTCCTTGGGGACAGGGTCGTCAGCCTACGAGCAGTACTTC. It specifies CASSSLGTGSSAYEQYF.